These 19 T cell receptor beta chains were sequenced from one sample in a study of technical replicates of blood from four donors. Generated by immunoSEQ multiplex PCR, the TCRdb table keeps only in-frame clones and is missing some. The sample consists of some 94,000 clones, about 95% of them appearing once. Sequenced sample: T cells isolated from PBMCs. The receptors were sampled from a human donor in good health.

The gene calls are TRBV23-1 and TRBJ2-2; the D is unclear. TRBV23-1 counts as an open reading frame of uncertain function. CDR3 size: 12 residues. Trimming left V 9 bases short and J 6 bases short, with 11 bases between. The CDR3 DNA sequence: TGCGCCAGACCTCAAAACTCCGGGGAGCTGTTTTTT. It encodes CARPQNSGELFF.

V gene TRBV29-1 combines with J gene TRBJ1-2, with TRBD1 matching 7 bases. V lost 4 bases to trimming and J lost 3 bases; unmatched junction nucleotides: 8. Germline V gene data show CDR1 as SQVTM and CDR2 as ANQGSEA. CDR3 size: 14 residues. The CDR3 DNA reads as TGCAGCGTTGTGAAGCCAGGGGGTGACTATGGCTACACCTTC. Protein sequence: CSVVKPGGDYGYTF. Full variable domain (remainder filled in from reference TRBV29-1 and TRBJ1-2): SAVISQKPSRDICQRGTSLTIQCQVDSQVTMMFWYRQQPGQSLTLIATANQGSEATYESGFVIDKFPISRPNLTFSTLTVSNMSPEDSSIYLCSVVKPGGDYGYTFGSGTRLTVV.

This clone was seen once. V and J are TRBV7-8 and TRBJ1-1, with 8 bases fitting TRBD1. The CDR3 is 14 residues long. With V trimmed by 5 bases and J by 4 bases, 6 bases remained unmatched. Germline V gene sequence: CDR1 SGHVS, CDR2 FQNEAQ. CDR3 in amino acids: CASSLFTGGTEAFF. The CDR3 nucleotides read TGTGCCAGCAGCCTTTTCACAGGGGGCACTGAAGCTTTCTTT.

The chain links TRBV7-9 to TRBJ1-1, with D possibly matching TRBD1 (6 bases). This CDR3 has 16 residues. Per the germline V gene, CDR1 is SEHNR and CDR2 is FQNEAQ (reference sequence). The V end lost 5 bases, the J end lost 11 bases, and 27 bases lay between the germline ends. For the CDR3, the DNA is TGTGCCAGCAGCCCGGGGGGGCCTCGCTTACCTGGGGGGGCTTTCTTT. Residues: CASSPGGPRLPGGAFF.

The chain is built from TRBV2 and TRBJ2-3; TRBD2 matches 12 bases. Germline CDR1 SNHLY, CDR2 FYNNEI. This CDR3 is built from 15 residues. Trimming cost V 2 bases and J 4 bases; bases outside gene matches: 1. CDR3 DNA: TGTGCCAGCAGTGAATCTAGCGGGAGGGCAGATACGCAGTATTTT. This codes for CASSESSGRADTQYF.

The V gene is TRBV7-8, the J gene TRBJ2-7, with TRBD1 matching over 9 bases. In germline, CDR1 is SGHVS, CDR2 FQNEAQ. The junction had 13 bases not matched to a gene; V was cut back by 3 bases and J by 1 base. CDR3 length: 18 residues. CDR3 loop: CASSFLWGRTGESYEQYF. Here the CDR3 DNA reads TGTGCCAGCAGCTTTTTGTGGGGGAGGACAGGGGAGTCCTACGAGCAGTACTTC.

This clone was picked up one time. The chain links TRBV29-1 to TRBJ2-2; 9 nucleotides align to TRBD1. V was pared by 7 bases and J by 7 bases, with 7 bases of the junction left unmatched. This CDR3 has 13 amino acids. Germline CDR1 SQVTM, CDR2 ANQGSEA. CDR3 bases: TGCAGCGCTAGACAGGGGGGTAGCGGGGAGCTGTTTTTT. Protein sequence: CSARQGGSGELFF.

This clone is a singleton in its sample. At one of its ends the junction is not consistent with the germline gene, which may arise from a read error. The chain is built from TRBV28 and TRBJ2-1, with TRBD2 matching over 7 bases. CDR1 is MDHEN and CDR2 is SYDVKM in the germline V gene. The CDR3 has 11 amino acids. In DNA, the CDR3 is TGTGCCAGCAGTCCCCGCGGGAGTCCGCTCTTC. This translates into CASSPRGSPLF.

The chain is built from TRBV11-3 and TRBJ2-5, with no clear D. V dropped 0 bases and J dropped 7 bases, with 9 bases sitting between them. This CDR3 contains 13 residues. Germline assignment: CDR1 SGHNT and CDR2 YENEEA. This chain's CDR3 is CASSLEAPGTQYF. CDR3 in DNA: TGTGCCAGCAGCTTAGAGGCCCCAGGGACCCAGTACTTC.

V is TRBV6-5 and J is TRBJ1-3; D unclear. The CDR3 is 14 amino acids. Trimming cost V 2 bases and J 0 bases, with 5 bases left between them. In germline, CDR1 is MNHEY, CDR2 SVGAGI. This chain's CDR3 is CASSYSSSGNTIYF. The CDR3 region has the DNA TGTGCCAGCAGTTACAGTAGCTCTGGAAACACCATATATTTT.

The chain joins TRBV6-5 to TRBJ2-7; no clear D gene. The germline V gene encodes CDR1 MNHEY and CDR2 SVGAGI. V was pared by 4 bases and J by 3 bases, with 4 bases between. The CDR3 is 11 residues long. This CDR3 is CASSSYYEQYF. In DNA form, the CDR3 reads TGTGCCAGCAGTTCCTACTACGAGCAGTACTTC.

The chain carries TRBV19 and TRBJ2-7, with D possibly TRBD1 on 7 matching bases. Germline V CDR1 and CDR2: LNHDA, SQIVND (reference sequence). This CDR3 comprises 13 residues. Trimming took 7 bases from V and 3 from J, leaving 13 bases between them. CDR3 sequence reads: CASKAGGGYEQYF. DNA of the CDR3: TGTGCCAGTAAGGCAGGGGGAGGCTACGAGCAGTACTTC.

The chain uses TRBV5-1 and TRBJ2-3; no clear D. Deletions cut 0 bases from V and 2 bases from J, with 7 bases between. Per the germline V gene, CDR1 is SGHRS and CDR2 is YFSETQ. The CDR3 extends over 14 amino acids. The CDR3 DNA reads TGCGCCAGCAGCTTGGATTTTAACACAGATACGCAGTATTTT. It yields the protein CASSLDFNTDTQYF.

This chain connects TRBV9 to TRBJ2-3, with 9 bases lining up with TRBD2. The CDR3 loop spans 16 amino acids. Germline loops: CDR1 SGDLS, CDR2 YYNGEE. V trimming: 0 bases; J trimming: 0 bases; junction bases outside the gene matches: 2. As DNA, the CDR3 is TGTGCCAGCAGCGTAGAAACTAGCGGGAGCACAGATACGCAGTATTTT. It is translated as CASSVETSGSTDTQYF.

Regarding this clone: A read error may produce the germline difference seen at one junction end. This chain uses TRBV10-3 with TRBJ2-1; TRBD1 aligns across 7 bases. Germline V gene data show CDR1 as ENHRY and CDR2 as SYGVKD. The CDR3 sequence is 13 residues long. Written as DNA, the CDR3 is TGTGCCATCAGTGAGTCGACAGAGACAGGGCGAATCTTC. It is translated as CAISESTETGRIF.

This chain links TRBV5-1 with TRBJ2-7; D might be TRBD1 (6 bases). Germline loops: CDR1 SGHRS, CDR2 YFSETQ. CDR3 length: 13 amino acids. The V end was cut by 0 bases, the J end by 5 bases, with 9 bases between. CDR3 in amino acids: CASSLVGDNEQYF. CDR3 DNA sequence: TGCGCCAGCAGCTTGGTTGGGGACAACGAGCAGTACTTC.

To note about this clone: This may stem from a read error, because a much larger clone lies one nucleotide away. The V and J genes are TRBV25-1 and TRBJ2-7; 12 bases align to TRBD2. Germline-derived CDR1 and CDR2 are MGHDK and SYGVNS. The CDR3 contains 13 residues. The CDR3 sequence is CTSGLAGNYEQYF. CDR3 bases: TGTACCAGCGGACTAGCGGGAAACTACGAGCAGTACTTC.

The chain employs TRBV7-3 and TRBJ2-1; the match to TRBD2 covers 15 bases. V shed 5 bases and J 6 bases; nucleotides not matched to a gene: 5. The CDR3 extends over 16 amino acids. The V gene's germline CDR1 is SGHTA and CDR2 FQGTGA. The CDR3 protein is CASSPQGLAGGNEQFF. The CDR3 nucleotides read TGTGCCAGCAGCCCCCAGGGACTAGCGGGAGGCAATGAGCAGTTCTTC.

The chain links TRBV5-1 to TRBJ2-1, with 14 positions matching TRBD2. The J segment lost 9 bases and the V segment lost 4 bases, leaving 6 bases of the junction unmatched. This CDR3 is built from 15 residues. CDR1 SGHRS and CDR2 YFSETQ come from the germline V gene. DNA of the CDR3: TGCGCCAGCAGCATAAGACTAGCGGGAGGGGGTGAGCAGTTCTTC. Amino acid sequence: CASSIRLAGGGEQFF.